Shown below are 25 T cell receptor beta chains from a single sample sequenced in a study of T-cell reconstitution after alpha-beta-depleted transplantation in children. Broader study findings: T-cell counts and diversity at one year following transplant were attributed mainly to newly produced T cells.

The antigens of these receptors remain unknown. This sample's TCRbeta library carried unique molecular identifier barcodes. MiXCR was run by TCRdb on the PCR reads, yielding one entry per CDR3 protein. The sample lists 250,000 to 300,000 distinct CDR3 sequences; less than 9.5% were seen once. This specimen was peripheral blood, taken 360 days after TCRalphabeta/CD19-depleted stem cell transplant. Receptors originate from a female patient aged 2-10 years who had a stem cell transplant for Fanconi anemia, so the T cells may come from the graft donor.

V is TRBV2 and J is TRBJ2-7; TRBD1 matches 8 bases. J gave up 4 bases and V 5 bases, and 7 bases lay outside the gene matches. This CDR3 is 14 amino acids long. Germline assignment: CDR1 SNHLY and CDR2 FYNNEI. The CDR3 sequence is CASSWTGKAYEQYF. CDR3 nucleotides: TGTGCCAGCAGTTGGACAGGGAAGGCGTACGAGCAGTACTTC. Based on the CDR3 plus reference TRBV2 and TRBJ2-7, the full variable domain is EPEVTQTPSHQVTQMGQEVILRCVPISNHLYFYWYRQILGQKVEFLVSFYNNEISEKSEIFDDQFSVERPDGSNFTLKIRSTKLEDSAMYFCASSWTGKAYEQYFGPGTRLTVT.

The chain has TRBV15 and TRBJ2-5; 8 bases agree with TRBD1. The J segment lost 5 bases and the V segment lost 5 bases, leaving 10 bases of the junction unmatched. The CDR3 loop spans 15 amino acids. Germline V gene sequence: CDR1 LNHNV, CDR2 YYDKDF (reference sequence). The DNA for the CDR3 is TGTGCCACCAGCGGACCGGGACAGGATTTGGAGACCCAGTACTTC. Translated, it gives CATSGPGQDLETQYF.

The chain is built from TRBV6-2 or TRBV6-3 and TRBJ1-6, with D perhaps TRBD1 (6 bases). Germline V lookup: CDR1 MNHEY, CDR2 SVGEGT. Trimming pared 3 bases from V and 7 bases from J, leaving 28 bases between. CDR3 size: 20 residues. The CDR3 DNA reads TGTGCCAGCAGTTATTTGGGAGTGATGATGGGGGGCGCGAACAATTCACCCCTCCACTTT. Its protein is CASSYLGVMMGGANNSPLHF.

This clonotype was observed many times. This chain uses TRBV5-6 with TRBJ2-7, with TRBD1 identical over 11 bases. V dropped 4 bases and J dropped 3; count of bases not matched to a gene: 9. Looked up from germline, CDR1 is SGHDT and CDR2 is YYEEEE. CDR3 length: 16 amino acids. In DNA, the CDR3 is TGTGCCAGCAGCCAGCTGGGACAGGGGGAGAACTACGAGCAGTACTTC. Encoded protein: CASSQLGQGENYEQYF.

This clonotype was seen many times. V and J are TRBV12-3 or TRBV12-4 and TRBJ2-2; the D gene could be TRBD1 or TRBD2 (5 bases each). The ends were cut back, 6 bases at V and 7 bases at J, with 15 bases in the middle. This CDR3 contains 14 residues. The CDR3 sequence: CASSIERGVGELFF. The CDR3, as DNA: TGTGCCAGCAGCATAGAGAGGGGTGTCGGGGAGCTGTTTTTT.

This clonotype occurred many times. This chain uses TRBV20-1 with TRBJ2-7, with D perhaps being TRBD1 or TRBD2 (7 bases each). This CDR3 is 12 amino acids long. CDR1 is DFQATT and CDR2 is SNEGSKA in the germline V gene (reference sequence). Trimming pared 1 base from V and 9 bases from J, leaving 13 bases between. CDR3 sequence reads: CSARGGGGGQYV. The CDR3 DNA reads as TGCAGTGCTAGAGGAGGGGGCGGGGGGCAGTACGTC.

The chain employs TRBV15 and TRBJ2-1; either TRBD1 or TRBD2 may fit D (5 bases each). The CDR3 is made up of 18 amino acids. V shed 4 bases and J shed 5 bases, with 24 bases lying between them. The germline CDR1 and CDR2 sequences are LNHNV and YYDKDF (reference sequence). Written as DNA, the CDR3 is TGTGCCACCAGCATACTCCTTGGGCAGGCCTGGGGGAACAATGAGCAGTTCTTC. Its translation is CATSILLGQAWGNNEQFF.

This clonotype was detected many times. The V call is TRBV5-1, the J call TRBJ2-1; no clear D gene. Trimming shortened V by 3 bases and J by 4 bases, and 8 bases separated the two germline ends. Germline V gene lookup returns CDR1 SGHRS and CDR2 YFSETQ. The CDR3 spans 13 residues. DNA of the CDR3: TGCGCCAGCAGCTCGACCGAGTACAATGAGCAGTTCTTC. Translating it yields CASSSTEYNEQFF.

This clonotype was recorded many times. This chain uses TRBV5-1 with TRBJ2-7; maybe TRBD2 (5 bases). Trimming stripped 0 bases from V and 1 base from J, with 11 bases between. The CDR3 loop spans 15 amino acids. CDR1 and CDR2 from the germline V gene are SGHRS and YFSETQ. CDR3 residues: CASSLASGSSYEQYF. In nucleotides, the CDR3 is TGCGCCAGCAGCTTGGCCTCGGGGAGTTCCTACGAGCAGTACTTC.

This chain connects TRBV11-2 to TRBJ2-7; TRBD1 matches at 7 bases. There are 14 residues in the CDR3. The germline V gene has CDR1 SGHAT and CDR2 FQNNGV. V was clipped by 4 bases and J by 2 bases; unmatched bases: 5. CDR3 bases: TGTGCCAGCAGCTCCCCCGACAGGGCCTACGAGCAGTACGTC. It specifies CASSSPDRAYEQYV.

The table lists this clonotype with a few counts. The CDR3 loop reads CASSPLGGFDEKLFF. CDR3 DNA sequence: TGTGCCAGCAGCCCGTTGGGAGGGTTTGATGAAAAACTGTTTTTT. The chain has TRBV7-8 and TRBJ1-4; no firm D call. Germline V gene lookup returns CDR1 SGHVS and CDR2 FQNEAQ. The V end lost 5 bases, the J end lost 6 bases, and 16 bases lay between the germline ends. This CDR3 spans 15 amino acids.

This clonotype has at least ten counts. The chain employs TRBV7-2 and TRBJ2-7; TRBD2 is a possible D gene (6 bases). The germline V gene encodes CDR1 SGHTA and CDR2 FQGNSA. The CDR3 contains 14 residues. With 1 base removed from V and 2 bases from J, the gap between germline ends came to 9 bases. Written as DNA, the CDR3 is TGTGCCAGCAGCTTAGTGGAGGGAACCTACGAGCAGTACTTC. Translated: CASSLVEGTYEQYF.

This clonotype showed up many times. V is TRBV20-1 and J is TRBJ1-6, with a tentative D call TRBD1 (5 bases). This CDR3 has 20 amino acids. The V end was cut by 0 bases, the J end by 0 bases, with 21 bases between. Germline V gene lookup returns CDR1 DFQATT and CDR2 SNEGSKA (reference sequence). The chain's CDR3 is CSARDRVGGTHSSYNSPLHF. The CDR3 region has the DNA TGCAGTGCTAGAGATCGGGTCGGAGGGACCCATAGCTCCTATAATTCACCCCTCCACTTT.

This clonotype ranks as medium-sized. The chain carries TRBV7-2 and TRBJ2-7; a possible D gene is TRBD1 (6 bases). V lost 4 bases and J 0 bases, leaving 10 bases between the germline ends. This CDR3 has 14 amino acids. The germline gives CDR1 SGHTA, CDR2 FQGNSA. The CDR3 loop is CASSSNRVSYEQYF. The CDR3 DNA reads TGTGCCAGCAGCTCCAACAGGGTCTCCTACGAGCAGTACTTC.

This clonotype has a handful of counts. V usage is TRBV6-1 and J usage is TRBJ1-1; maybe TRBD1 (6 bases). CDR3 size: 16 residues. Trimming cost V 6 bases and J 0 bases, with 17 bases left between them. Germline V gene data show CDR1 as MNHNS and CDR2 as SASEGT. The CDR3 region is CASRRTNRVMNTEAFF. The CDR3 DNA reads TGTGCCAGCAGGCGAACTAACAGGGTCATGAACACTGAAGCTTTCTTT.

This clonotype has ten or more counts. V usage is TRBV5-1 and J usage is TRBJ2-5, with TRBD2 matching 8 bases. Germline V gene data show CDR1 as SGHRS and CDR2 as YFSETQ. J gave up 7 bases and V 0 bases, and 8 bases lay outside the gene matches. This CDR3 is built from 15 residues. CDR3 DNA sequence: TGCGCCAGCAGCTTGGCAGCGGGGGCCCAGGGGACCCAGTACTTC. Translating it yields CASSLAAGAQGTQYF.

There are a few counts of this clonotype. The genes are TRBV15 and TRBJ2-1; 10 bases agree with TRBD1. The V segment lost 3 bases and the J segment 8 bases; nucleotides outside the gene matches: 10. The CDR3 loop spans 16 amino acids. Per germline, CDR1 LNHNV and CDR2 YYDKDF (reference sequence). In DNA, the CDR3 is TGTGCCACCAGCAGCCAGACAGGGGGCGCGGTCCATGAGCAGTTCTTC. It translates to CATSSQTGGAVHEQFF.

This clonotype occurred a few times. The J gene is TRBJ2-2, the V gene TRBV15; 15 nucleotides match TRBD2. The trim removed 2 bases at V and 2 bases at J, leaving 9 bases unmatched. The germline CDR1 and CDR2 sequences are LNHNV and YYDKDF (reference sequence). The CDR3 spans 20 residues. In DNA form, the CDR3 reads TGTGCCACCAGCAGACTCCTAGGGACTAGCGGGGGGCCAAACACCGGGGAGCTGTTTTTT. This sequence encodes CATSRLLGTSGGPNTGELFF.

This clonotype was counted many times. This sequence joins TRBV28 and TRBJ2-7; possibly TRBD1 or TRBD2 for D (6 bases each). The V gene's germline CDR1 is MDHEN and CDR2 SYDVKM. The ends were cut back, 3 bases at V and 7 bases at J, with 22 bases in the middle. The CDR3 contains 16 residues. The CDR3 region has the DNA TGTGCCAGCAGTTTCGGAGGGACACCCTCCTTTTGGGAGCAGTACGTC. As protein: CASSFGGTPSFWEQYV.

The sample holds many counts of this clonotype. This CDR3 is CSASQRKGTWGETQYF. In nucleotides, the CDR3 is TGCAGTGCTTCTCAACGTAAAGGGACCTGGGGAGAGACCCAGTACTTC. The J gene is TRBJ2-5, the V gene TRBV20-1, with D perhaps assigned TRBD1 or TRBD2 (5 bases each). From germline, CDR1 is DFQATT and CDR2 SNEGSKA (reference sequence). Trimming removed 5 bases at V and 4 bases at J, with 23 bases between. The CDR3 loop spans 16 amino acids.

Comment on this clonotype: This may arise from a read error, as a much more abundant clone is one base away. The gene calls are TRBV12-3 or TRBV12-4 and TRBJ1-2; TRBD1 matches 10 bases. V lost 1 base, J lost 3 bases, and 2 bases stayed unmatched. CDR3 size: 15 residues. CDR3 protein: CASSLGQGAYYGYTF. The CDR3 nucleotides read TGTGCCAGCAGTTTAGGACAGGGGGCGTACTATGGCTACACCTTC.

V usage is TRBV4-2 and J usage is TRBJ1-5; the match to TRBD1 covers 10 bases. Trimming removed 4 bases from V and 4 bases from J; junction bases left unmatched: 4. The CDR3 contains 15 residues. Germline CDR1 is LGHNA and CDR2 is YNFKEQ. This CDR3 reads CASSPGTGVNQPQHF. The CDR3, as DNA: TGTGCCAGCAGCCCCGGGACAGGGGTTAATCAGCCCCAGCATTTT.

This clonotype was seen many times. The V gene is TRBV5-1, the J gene TRBJ2-1; D possibly corresponds to TRBD2 (6 bases). This CDR3 has 16 residues. V was cut by 4 bases and J by 3 bases, with 17 bases left in between. Germline CDR1 reads SGHRS; CDR2 reads YFSETQ. DNA of the CDR3: TGCGCCAGCAGCCTGGTCGCGGGGACCGTCTACAATGAGCAGTTCTTC. As protein: CASSLVAGTVYNEQFF. Together with reference TRBV5-1 and TRBJ2-1, the CDR3 gives the full variable domain: KAGVTQTPRYLIKTRGQQVTLSCSPISGHRSVSWYQQTPGQGLQFLFEYFSETQRNKGNFPGRFSGRQFSNSRSEMNVSTLELGDSALYLCASSLVAGTVYNEQFFGPGTRLTVL.

This clonotype was observed a few times. The chain recombines TRBV3-1 with TRBJ2-3, with no clear D. In germline, CDR1 is LGHDT, CDR2 YNNKEL (reference sequence). The CDR3 is 16 residues long. V lost 0 bases and J 3 bases, leaving 13 bases between the germline ends. Written as DNA, the CDR3 is TGTGCCAGCAGCCAAGATGACCCCGCGACAACAGATACGCAGTATTTT. This encodes CASSQDDPATTDTQYF.

This clonotype was seen only a few times. V is TRBV24-1 and J is TRBJ2-1; a possible D gene is TRBD1 (6 bases). The CDR3 is 14 amino acids. The germline V gene has CDR1 KGHDR and CDR2 SFDVKD. Trimming took off 3 bases at V and 6 bases at J, with 11 bases between the two ends. CDR3 loop: CATSDAGQLNEQFF. CDR3 coding DNA: TGTGCCACCAGTGATGCCGGACAGCTCAATGAGCAGTTCTTC.